The TCR beta chain described here comes from a study of blood T cells in healthy people across ages. The study drew donors from healthy Caucasian individuals in Russia aged about 6 to 90. Every sample had a minimum of 6.5 million PBMCs isolated. Study findings and constraints: Researchers said unsorted PBMCs prevented a conclusive naive versus antigen-experienced comparison. The authors considered diversity estimates from one million T cells to be underestimates.

The use of a sample-barcoded 5' primer and a J-beta primer mix characterized a second PCR of roughly 6 to 11 cycles. TCRdb itself ran the 5' RACE reads through MiXCR, one entry per CDR3 protein. The sample has 710,000 or so distinct CDR3 sequences, about 20% seen once. About this clonotype: The antigen is unknown.

This clonotype was sampled from a man aged 65 to 85 in good health. Sequencing input: blood.

The CDR3 region is CASSGLAGVSEQFF. The CDR3 coding sequence is TGTGCCAGCAGTGGACTAGCGGGAGTAAGTGAGCAGTTCTTC. The chain joins TRBV6-1 to TRBJ2-1, with 12 bases matching TRBD2. V was clipped by 4 bases and J by 9 bases; unmatched bases: 4. CDR1 is MNHNS, CDR2 SASEGT, per germline. This CDR3 is built from 14 residues.